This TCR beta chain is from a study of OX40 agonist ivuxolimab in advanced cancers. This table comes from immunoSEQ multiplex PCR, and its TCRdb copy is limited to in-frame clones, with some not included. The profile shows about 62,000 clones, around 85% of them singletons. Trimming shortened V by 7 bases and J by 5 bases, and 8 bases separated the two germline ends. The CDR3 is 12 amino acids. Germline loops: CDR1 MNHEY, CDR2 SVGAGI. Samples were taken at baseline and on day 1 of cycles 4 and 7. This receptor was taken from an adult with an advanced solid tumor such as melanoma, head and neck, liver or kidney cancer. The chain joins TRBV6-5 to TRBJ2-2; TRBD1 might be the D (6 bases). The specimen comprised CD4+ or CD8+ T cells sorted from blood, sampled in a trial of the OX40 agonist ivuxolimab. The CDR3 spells CASKRGTGELFF. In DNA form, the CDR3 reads TGTGCCAGCAAGAGGGGGACCGGGGAGCTGTTTTTT.